In this sample, the clone carrying this T cell receptor (beta chain) turned up a few times. The antigen remains undetermined. Repertoires were generated with immunoSEQ multiplex PCR, while TCRdb's copy carries only in-frame clones and drops some. The table has about 23,000 clones, roughly 74% seen once. CD4+ T cells from unexposed donors were obtained before the COVID-19 pandemic (2011-2018). CD4+ T cells were isolated from the cells after 10 days of culture. Unexposed-donor CD4+ T cells were probed with SARS-CoV-2 S/N and four cold-coronavirus spikes, cells permitting. From germline, CDR1 is SGHNT and CDR2 YYREEE (reference sequence). This CDR3 has 14 amino acids. V was pared by 4 bases and J by 4 bases, with 11 bases between. These data are taken from a study of CD4 T cells in relation to SARS-CoV-2 and coronaviruses. Study background: After roughly 9 days of antigen culture, PBMC TCR beta CDR3s were sequenced.

The chain has TRBV5-4 and TRBJ2-2; D possibly corresponds to TRBD2 (5 bases). Sequenced material: CD4+ T cells from PBMCs, cultured in vitro. The TCR was taken from a human donor in good health. CDR3 nucleotides: TGTGCCAGCAGCCTTGCAGAGGGCACCGGGGAGCTGTTTTTT. This gives the protein CASSLAEGTGELFF.